What follows describes a single T cell receptor (beta chain). What it binds is not known. The sample is drawn from a study of PD-L1 blockade in urothelial cancer. Study background: Of 28 to 35 patients, approximately 23 were males with bladder-origin urothelial cancer. Researchers looked at the blood 3 weeks (second dose) and 6 weeks after treatment began.

Repertoires were generated with immunoSEQ multiplex PCR, while TCRdb's copy carries only in-frame clones and drops some. The data contain 38,000 or so clones, 75% to 90% of them singletons. Study-wide results and limits: Larger 3-week expansion of tumor-associated blood clones was seen in durable-benefit patients. Pretreatment clonality of the blood TCR repertoire below the median was predictive of superior survival.

This CDR3 comprises 15 residues. Germline V gives CDR1 MGHDK, CDR2 SYGVNS. V was cut by 1 base and J by 8 bases, with 14 bases left in between. Documented time point: peripheral blood 6 weeks after treatment start. J is TRBJ1-4 and V is TRBV25-1; no clear D. The material sequenced was PBMCs, taken around atezolizumab (anti-PD-L1) treatment. The source of this sequence is a man in his forties with urothelial cancer. DNA of the CDR3: TGTGCCAGCAGTGAATCTCGGGGTCTAGCGGAAAAACTGTTTTTT. Its translation: CASSESRGLAEKLFF.